These 20 T cell receptor beta chains were all obtained from the same sample, sequenced in a study of cytomegalovirus exposure and HLA in healthy donors. Repertoires were generated with immunoSEQ multiplex PCR, while TCRdb's copy carries only in-frame clones and drops some. The data contain roughly 100,000 clones, 70% to 90% of them seen just once; the ten biggest clones take up approximately 4%. The material sequenced was PBMCs. These receptors all come from a woman aged 18-30 years in good health and CMV-seropositive.

This clone has just one count. V and J are TRBV25-1 and TRBJ1-5; 7 bases line up with TRBD1. CDR3 length equals 14 residues. V was pared by 4 bases and J by 2 bases, with 2 bases of the junction left unmatched. Germline loops: CDR1 MGHDK, CDR2 SYGVNS. In DNA form, the CDR3 reads TGTGCCAGCAGTGGCAGGGGGGGCAATCAGCCCCAGCATTTT. As protein: CASSGRGGNQPQHF.

This CDR3 is CASSLQGAWGETQYF. CDR3 nucleotides: TGTGCCAGCAGCTTACAGGGGGCTTGGGGAGAGACCCAGTACTTC. The genes are TRBV6-1 and TRBJ2-5; TRBD1 agrees at 9 bases. V dropped 6 bases and J dropped 4; count of bases not matched to a gene: 9. The CDR3 runs to 15 residues. Germline V gives CDR1 MNHNS, CDR2 SASEGT.

The CDR3 spells CASSWDSGGYGYTF. The CDR3 DNA reads as TGTGCCAGCAGCTGGGACAGTGGGGGCTATGGCTACACCTTC. The chain employs TRBV6-5 and TRBJ1-2; 7 bases map to TRBD1. Trimming removed 6 bases from V and 4 bases from J; junction bases left unmatched: 8. The CDR3 consists of 14 residues. CDR1 and CDR2 (germline): MNHEY, SVGAGI.

The chain carries TRBV30 and TRBJ2-1, with TRBD2 matching over 12 bases. From germline, CDR1 is GTSNPN and CDR2 SVGIG (reference sequence). V dropped 6 bases and J dropped 6; count of bases not matched to a gene: 21. The CDR3 runs to 19 residues. The CDR3 reads CACPLSGERGLAGINEQFF. Written as DNA, the CDR3 is TGTGCCTGTCCCCTCTCGGGGGAAAGGGGACTAGCGGGTATCAATGAGCAGTTCTTC.

The V call is TRBV27, the J call TRBJ2-7; 8 bases are shared with TRBD2. The CDR3 has 15 amino acids. The junction had 6 bases not matched to a gene; V was cut back by 5 bases and J by 0 bases. The V gene's germline CDR1 is MNHEY and CDR2 SMNVEV (reference sequence). The CDR3 sequence: CASSITSGSSYEQYF. The CDR3 nucleotides read TGTGCCAGCAGTATAACCAGCGGGAGCTCCTACGAGCAGTACTTC.

V gene TRBV27 combines with J gene TRBJ1-2, with D hard to call. This CDR3 is built from 14 residues. Trimming removed 3 bases from V and 2 bases from J, with 10 bases in between. CDR1 MNHEY and CDR2 SMNVEV come from the germline V gene (reference sequence). Written as DNA, the CDR3 is TGTGCCAGCAGTTTGACCAGGCAAAACTATGGCTACACCTTC. Its translation is CASSLTRQNYGYTF.

This chain joins TRBV5-1 and TRBJ2-2; no clear D gene. This CDR3 is 13 amino acids long. Deletions cut 4 bases from V and 7 bases from J, with 11 bases between. Germline loops: CDR1 SGHRS, CDR2 YFSETQ. As DNA, the CDR3 is TGCGCCAGCAGCCTCGGCCCGGGCGGGGAGCTGTTTTTT. It encodes CASSLGPGGELFF. Full variable domain (rest looked up from reference TRBV5-1 and TRBJ2-2): KAGVTQTPRYLIKTRGQQVTLSCSPISGHRSVSWYQQTPGQGLQFLFEYFSETQRNKGNFPGRFSGRQFSNSRSEMNVSTLELGDSALYLCASSLGPGGELFFGEGSRLTVL.

The V and J genes are TRBV27 and TRBJ2-7; 8 bases are a match to TRBD2. CDR3 size: 15 residues. V lost 5 bases and J lost 4; bases outside the gene matches: 10. The germline V gene encodes CDR1 MNHEY and CDR2 SMNVEV (reference sequence). CDR3 loop: CASSRVGGGLYEQYF. The CDR3 DNA is TGTGCCAGCAGTCGCGTAGGCGGGGGGCTTTACGAGCAGTACTTC.

The J gene is TRBJ2-1, the V gene TRBV2; TRBD1 agrees at 9 bases. CDR1 SNHLY and CDR2 FYNNEI come from the germline V gene. This CDR3 has 15 amino acids. Losses at the gene ends were 7 bases for V and 4 bases for J; bases not matched to a gene: 8. CDR3 DNA: TGTGCCAGCACCGAAGACAGGGGGACATACAATGAGCAGTTCTTC. This translates into CASTEDRGTYNEQFF.

CDR3 bases: TGCGCCAGCAGGCCGGGACTAGCGGCAACCACAGATACGCAGTATTTT. As protein: CASRPGLAATTDTQYF. J is TRBJ2-3 and V is TRBV5-1; 11 bases agree with TRBD2. Trimming took 5 bases from V and 2 from J; bases not matched to a gene: 7. In germline, CDR1 is SGHRS, CDR2 YFSETQ. CDR3 size: 16 residues.

Remarks on this clone: Other DNA variants within this sample encode the same CDR3. The V call is TRBV7-9, the J call TRBJ1-3; 7 bases are a match to TRBD1. CDR1 SEHNR and CDR2 FQNEAQ come from the germline V gene (reference sequence). With V trimmed by 1 base and J by 2 bases, 2 bases remained unmatched. The CDR3 is 15 amino acids. The CDR3 DNA is TGTGCCAGCAGCTTAGTGCAGGGGGCTGGAAACACCATATATTTT. It encodes CASSLVQGAGNTIYF.

The gene calls are TRBV18 and TRBJ2-5, with a weak D call TRBD1 (6 bases). This CDR3 is 15 amino acids long. CDR1 and CDR2 (germline): KGHSH, LQKENI. V lost 6 bases and J lost 0, with 14 bases in between. The CDR3, as DNA: TGTGCCAGCTCCCCCGGTCGGGACAACCAAGAGACCCAGTACTTC. Amino acids: CASSPGRDNQETQYF.

The rearrangement links TRBV4-1 to TRBJ2-1, with 10 bases fitting TRBD2. This CDR3 is built from 16 residues. In germline, CDR1 is MGHRA, CDR2 YSYEKL. V shed 1 base and J 7 bases; nucleotides not matched to a gene: 7. CDR3 coding DNA: TGCGCCAGCAGCCAAGTAGCGGGGGGTCTGGGGAATGAGCAGTTCTTC. Translated: CASSQVAGGLGNEQFF.

The V call is TRBV4-1, the J call TRBJ2-1; 8 nucleotides line up with TRBD1. The CDR3 is made up of 14 amino acids. Trimming at V came to 2 bases and at J to 7 bases, leaving 4 bases not matched to a gene. The germline gives CDR1 MGHRA, CDR2 YSYEKL. The CDR3 DNA reads TGCGCCAGCAGCCAACAGGGGGCACGGAATGAGCAGTTCTTC. Amino acids: CASSQQGARNEQFF.

This chain links TRBV5-4 with TRBJ2-7, with no clear D. Trimming took 2 bases from V and 2 from J, leaving 11 bases between them. Germline V gene data show CDR1 as SGHNT and CDR2 as YYREEE (reference sequence). The CDR3 is 14 residues long. The CDR3 loop reads CASSFNTDAYEQYF. The DNA for the CDR3 is TGTGCCAGCAGCTTCAACACAGATGCCTACGAGCAGTACTTC.

This sequence joins TRBV10-1 and TRBJ2-7; 9 bases match TRBD1. The germline CDR1 and CDR2 sequences are WNHNN and SYGVQD (reference sequence). CDR3 length: 14 amino acids. V dropped 9 bases and J dropped 1; count of bases not matched to a gene: 7. CDR3 DNA sequence: TGCGCCAGACAGGGGGCGGGCAGATCCTACGAGCAGTACTTC. Translating gives CARQGAGRSYEQYF.

This chain joins TRBV5-1 and TRBJ2-7, with 8 bases that match TRBD1. The CDR3 totals 13 residues. V lost 0 bases to trimming and J lost 7 bases; unmatched junction nucleotides: 3. Per germline, CDR1 SGHRS and CDR2 YFSETQ. The CDR3 region has the DNA TGCGCCAGCAGCTTGGGACAGGGGTGGGAGCAGTACTTC. It specifies CASSLGQGWEQYF. Combining the CDR3 with reference TRBV5-1 and TRBJ2-7 gives the whole variable domain KAGVTQTPRYLIKTRGQQVTLSCSPISGHRSVSWYQQTPGQGLQFLFEYFSETQRNKGNFPGRFSGRQFSNSRSEMNVSTLELGDSALYLCASSLGQGWEQYFGPGTRLTVT.

The CDR3 DNA sequence: TGTGCCATCAGTGTGGGGGGGGTCCGCGACACCGGGGAGCTGTTTTTT. Translating gives CAISVGGVRDTGELFF. The genes are TRBV10-3 and TRBJ2-2; 7 bases match TRBD2. After removal of 4 bases from V and 3 bases from J, the junction contained 8 bases not matched to a gene. In germline, CDR1 is ENHRY, CDR2 SYGVKD. This CDR3 has 16 residues.

The chain joins TRBV10-3 to TRBJ2-1; TRBD2 matches at 7 bases. The CDR3 sequence is 15 residues long. Germline V gives CDR1 ENHRY, CDR2 SYGVKD. The trim removed 5 bases at V and 2 bases at J, leaving 6 bases unmatched. CDR3 DNA: TGTGCCATCAGTAACGGACTAGAAGCCTACAATGAGCAGTTCTTC. This translates into CAISNGLEAYNEQFF.

The rearrangement uses TRBV19 and TRBJ1-1; unclear D gene. Trimming removed 0 bases from V and 7 bases from J, with 9 bases in between. From germline, CDR1 is LNHDA and CDR2 SQIVND (reference sequence). There are 13 residues in the CDR3. CDR3 bases: TGTGCCAGTAGTATAGAGTCCCCCAGTGAAGCTTTCTTT. Translated: CASSIESPSEAFF.